This T cell receptor beta chain was sequenced during a study of T cells in Graves' hyperthyroidism and ophthalmopathy. General study results and limits: Most clonotypes expanded in the thyroid (above 0.001) were also present in blood.

The length of the CDR3 is 14 residues. Germline CDR1 is SQVTM and CDR2 is ANQGSEA. Between the trimmed V and J ends, which lost 1 base and 3 bases, there was a span of 9 bases. Template material for amplifying TCR beta CDR3 regions consisted of RNA transcripts. HTBI primers were the set used in a first-round RT-PCR of the TCR CDR3. TCRdb re-called the multiplex PCR reads with MiXCR, one entry per CDR3 protein. This sample has hundreds of thousands of distinct CDR3 sequences; approximately 15% occur once, and the top ten carry roughly a tenth. This clonotype has a count of ten or more. The antigen is unknown.

The TCR originated in a woman in her late teens or twenties with Graves' hyperthyroidism. The chain links TRBV29-1 to TRBJ1-4, with D perhaps TRBD1 (5 bases). Specimen: blood. CDR3 loop: CSVEAGSANEKLFF. The CDR3 bases are TGCAGCGTTGAAGCAGGGTCGGCTAATGAAAAACTGTTTTTT. Combining the CDR3 with reference TRBV29-1 and TRBJ1-4 gives the whole variable domain SAVISQKPSRDICQRGTSLTIQCQVDSQVTMMFWYRQQPGQSLTLIATANQGSEATYESGFVIDKFPISRPNLTFSTLTVSNMSPEDSSIYLCSVEAGSANEKLFFGSGTQLSVL.